A selection of T cell receptor beta chains follows, all from one sample in a study of T cell responses to AZD1222 COVID-19 vaccine. Assay: immunoSEQ multiplex PCR; the TCRdb copy retains only in-frame clones and omits some. There are roughly 100,000 clones in the sample; roughly 86% occur only once, and approximately 5% lies in the top ten. Sequencing used peripheral blood, obtained on day 0 of AZD1222 vaccination. These receptors originate from an adult in good health. The CDR3 runs from the conserved cysteine through the conserved F or W. Fields, in order: CDR3 length, D gene, J gene, V gene, clone size, CDR3 DNA, CDR3 protein. D genes are given only for firm matches. Expanded clones are given a class, and other clones once, few, many or no size at all.

>13|TRBD2|TRBJ2-3|TRBV7-3|NA
TGTGCCAGCAGCCTGGGACTAGTAAGTACGCAGTATTTT
CASSLGLVSTQYF
>12|NA|TRBJ2-3|TRBV2|NA
TGTGCCAGCAGTGAAAATGGTGATACGCAGTATTTT
CASSENGDTQYF
>16|NA|TRBJ2-7|TRBV10-3|NA
TGTGCCATCAGTGAGTCAAAGGCCTCCAGCTCCTACGAGCAGTACTTC
CAISESKASSSYEQYF
>13|TRBD1|TRBJ1-1|TRBV11-3|NA
TGTGCCAGCAGCAAGACAGGGGACACTGAAGCTTTCTTT
CASSKTGDTEAFF
>15|TRBD1|TRBJ1-4|TRBV30|NA
TGTGCCTGGAGAGATATGAGGGGGCGCGGTGAAAAACTGTTTTTT
CAWRDMRGRGEKLFF
>19|TRBD1|TRBJ1-3|TRBV5-1|NA
TGCGCCAGCAGCTGGGAGGAACCGACAGGGGGCCTCTCTGGAAACACCATATATTTT
CASSWEEPTGGLSGNTIYF
>13|TRBD1|TRBJ2-3|TRBV5-6|NA
TGTGCCAGCAGCCGGGACAGTCCAGATACGCAGTATTTT
CASSRDSPDTQYF
>15|NA|TRBJ2-6|TRBV7-9|NA
TGTGCCAGCAGCACAACAGACTCTGGGGCCAACGTCCTGACTTTC
CASSTTDSGANVLTF
>16|TRBD2|TRBJ2-3|TRBV3-1/TRBV3-2|NA
TGTGCCAGCAGCCAAAGACTAGCGGGGGGTCTGAATACGCAGTATTTT
CASSQRLAGGLNTQYF
>14|TRBD1|TRBJ2-7|TRBV19|NA
TGTGCCAGTAGTATAAGGACAGGGGGCTACGAGCAGTACTTC
CASSIRTGGYEQYF
>13|NA|TRBJ2-5|TRBV7-7|NA
TGTGCTAGCAGCCGCGATAGGGGAGAGACCCAGTACTTC
CASSRDRGETQYF
>13|NA|TRBJ1-1|TRBV4-2|NA
TGTGCCAGCAGCACCCGACAGGACACTGAAGCTTTCTTT
CASSTRQDTEAFF
>12|NA|TRBJ2-7|TRBV30|many
TGTGCCTGGAATACGGGGGGCCACGAGCAGTACTTC
CAWNTGGHEQYF
>16|NA|TRBJ1-3|TRBV7-2|NA
TGTGCCAGCAGCTTAGTAACAGGGACGGGGGGAAACACCATATATTTT
CASSLVTGTGGNTIYF
>17|NA|TRBJ2-3|TRBV5-4|NA
TGTGCCAGCAGCTTATTGAGGGCGGAGCCTAGCACAGATACGCAGTATTTT
CASSLLRAEPSTDTQYF
>15|NA|TRBJ2-3|TRBV5-5|NA
TGTGCCAGCAGATCGAGCCTAAGGGACACAGATACGCAGTATTTT
CASRSSLRDTDTQYF
>15|NA|TRBJ1-3|TRBV7-6|NA
TGTGCCAGCAGCTACGGTTCGGGGCCGGGAAACACCATATATTTT
CASSYGSGPGNTIYF
>14|TRBD2|TRBJ2-5|TRBV7-9|NA
TGTGCCAGCAGCTGGGGGGGGGACCAAGAGACCCAGTACTTC
CASSWGGDQETQYF
>13|TRBD1|TRBJ1-2|TRBV3-1/TRBV3-2|NA
TGTGCCAGCAGCCTGGGACAGGGGTATGGCTACACCTTC
CASSLGQGYGYTF
>13|TRBD2|TRBJ2-1|TRBV12-3/TRBV12-4|NA
TGTGCCAGCAGTACGACTAGCGCCAATGAGCAGTTCTTC
CASSTTSANEQFF
>14|NA|TRBJ2-5|TRBV5-4|few
TGTGCCAGCAGCTTGGCGACACTCCAAGAGACCCAGTACTTC
CASSLATLQETQYF
>13|NA|TRBJ1-2|TRBV19|NA
TGTGCCAGTAGTCTTCAGGGTAACTATGGCTACACCTTC
CASSLQGNYGYTF
>16|NA|TRBJ1-5|TRBV10-2|NA
TGCGCCAGCAGTGAGTCTCAGGACCTAGTCAATCAGCCCCAGCATTTT
CASSESQDLVNQPQHF
>14|NA|TRBJ2-3|TRBV6-2/TRBV6-3|NA
TGTGCCAGCAGTTCATTACTACCGACTGATACGCAGTATTTT
CASSSLLPTDTQYF
>14|NA|TRBJ2-7|TRBV6-1|NA
TGTGCCAGCAGTGAACTCGGTCAGGGTGGCGAGCAGTACTTC
CASSELGQGGEQYF
>15|TRBD1|TRBJ1-2|TRBV3-1/TRBV3-2|NA
TGTGCCAGCAGCCAACCGGGACAGGGGGCGAAGGGCTACACCTTC
CASSQPGQGAKGYTF
>12|NA|TRBJ1-1|TRBV5-5|NA
TGTGCCAGCCAATCGGTGAACACTGAAGCTTTCTTT
CASQSVNTEAFF
>14|NA|TRBJ1-6|TRBV25-1|NA
TGTGCCAGCAGTGGGCAGGCGTGGGGTTCACCCCTCCACTTT
CASSGQAWGSPLHF
>11|NA|TRBJ2-3|TRBV6-5|NA
TGTGCCAGCAGTTACGGGAGCACGCAGTATTTT
CASSYGSTQYF
>12|NA|TRBJ2-7|TRBV27|NA
TGTGCCAGCGGGCTACAGTCCTACGAGCAGTACTTC
CASGLQSYEQYF
>14|NA|TRBJ1-2|TRBV6-2/TRBV6-3|NA
TGTGCCAGCAGTTACGCGGGTTCTAACTATGGCTACACCTTC
CASSYAGSNYGYTF
>16|TRBD2|TRBJ2-1|TRBV6-2/TRBV6-3|NA
TGTGCCAGCAGCCCCCGCACCGGGACTAGCGGCAATGAGCAGTTCTTC
CASSPRTGTSGNEQFF
>15|TRBD1|TRBJ2-2|TRBV10-3|NA
TGTGCCATCAGTATTTCGACAGGGGGGACCGGGGAGCTGTTTTTT
CAISISTGGTGELFF
>12|TRBD1|TRBJ1-2|TRBV19|NA
TGTGCCAGTAGTAACCGGGACAGGGGCTACACCTTC
CASSNRDRGYTF
>13|TRBD2|TRBJ2-5|TRBV20-1|NA
TGCAGTGCTAGTGGTCTAGCGGGGGGAACCCAGTACTTC
CSASGLAGGTQYF
>13|NA|TRBJ2-1|TRBV6-2/TRBV6-3|NA
TGTGCCAGCAGTACCCAGGGGTACAATGAGCAGTTCTTC
CASSTQGYNEQFF
>16|NA|TRBJ2-2|TRBV7-2|NA
TGTGCCAGCAGCTTAAGGCAGCCGGAAATAACCGGGGAGCTGTTTTTT
CASSLRQPEITGELFF
>12|NA|TRBJ2-7|TRBV28|NA
TGTGCCAGCAGTTTAGGCCTCGGCGAGCAGTACTTC
CASSLGLGEQYF
>18|NA|TRBJ1-5|TRBV4-1|NA
TGCGCCAGCAGCCCCCAAACGGGACTTCCTTTGGGCAATCAGCCCCAGCATTTT
CASSPQTGLPLGNQPQHF
>15|NA|TRBJ2-1|TRBV3-1/TRBV3-2|NA
TGTGCCAGCAGCCCGGGGGTAGGGGGGTACAATGAGCAGTTCTTC
CASSPGVGGYNEQFF
>12|NA|TRBJ2-3|TRBV6-2/TRBV6-3|NA
TGTGCCAGCAGTTCTTCCGGGACATTTATTAGATTT
CASSSSGTFIRF
>15|TRBD1|TRBJ1-2|TRBV6-5|NA
TGTGCCAGCAGAGCCTACGACAGGGATCCTTATGGCTACACCTTC
CASRAYDRDPYGYTF
>17|NA|TRBJ2-6|TRBV15|NA
TGTGCCACCAGCAGAGGTCTAGGGGGGGCTGGGGCCAACGTCCTGACTTTC
CATSRGLGGAGANVLTF
>14|NA|TRBJ1-2|TRBV6-6|NA
TGTGCCACCAGGGAGGACAGATCGAACTATGGCTACACCTTC
CATREDRSNYGYTF
>14|NA|TRBJ1-3|TRBV14|few
TGTGCCAGCAGCCCCGGGGGCAACCTCAACACCATATATTTT
CASSPGGNLNTIYF
>15|NA|TRBJ1-2|TRBV7-9|NA
TGTGCCAGCAGCTTTGAACAGGTGGGCCCCTATGGCTACACCTTC
CASSFEQVGPYGYTF
>16|NA|TRBJ1-5|TRBV28|NA
TGTGCCAGCAGTCCCATCCCCCCCCGGGATAATCAGCCCCAGCATTTT
CASSPIPPRDNQPQHF
>15|NA|TRBJ2-2|TRBV7-9|once
TGTGCCAGCAGCCCAGCTCGGCTAGTCGGCGGGGAGCTGTTTTTT
CASSPARLVGGELFF
>16|NA|TRBJ1-1|TRBV6-5|NA
TGTGCCAGCAGTTACGGGGGCTCCCCCTCAACGACTGAAGCTTTCTTT
CASSYGGSPSTTEAFF
>14|TRBD2|TRBJ2-7|TRBV18|NA
TGTGCCAGCTCACCACGGCTAGCGGGACCCGAGCAGTACTTC
CASSPRLAGPEQYF
>17|NA|TRBJ2-1|TRBV5-5|NA
TGTGCCAGCAGCCACCCCAATCTGCGGGGTAGATACAATGAGCAGTTCTTC
CASSHPNLRGRYNEQFF
>16|TRBD2|TRBJ2-3|TRBV6-6|NA
TGTGCCAGCAGTCGAGCTAGCGGGAGGGCCACAGATACGCAGTATTTT
CASSRASGRATDTQYF
>14|TRBD1|TRBJ2-7|TRBV3-1/TRBV3-2|NA
TGTGCCAGCAGCCAAAGGACAGGGGGACTCGAGCAGTACTTC
CASSQRTGGLEQYF
>16|NA|TRBJ2-3|TRBV6-2/TRBV6-3|NA
TGTGCCAGCAGTTTGTCCTCCCTATCTAGCACAGATACGCAGTATTTT
CASSLSSLSSTDTQYF
>17|TRBD1|TRBJ1-4|TRBV15|NA
TGTGCCACCACACGGAGGGACAGGGGCAGCAGATATGAAAAACTGTTTTTT
CATTRRDRGSRYEKLFF